Listed here are 16 T cell receptor beta chains from one sample, sequenced in a study of shared clonotypes between healthy human individuals. Only in-frame clones appear in the TCRdb table, and some are missing; sequencing was by immunoSEQ multiplex PCR. The table records about 530,000 clones, approximately 95% of them present only once. Sequencing input: naive CD4+ T cells sorted from blood. Subset: CD45RA+ positively selected. The receptors stem from a woman aged 25 to 39 in good health.

This CDR3 is CAISDSAKGTDTQYF. The CDR3 DNA sequence: TGTGCCATCAGCGACTCCGCTAAAGGCACAGATACGCAGTATTTT. J is TRBJ2-3 and V is TRBV10-3; no reliable D call. CDR3 size: 15 residues. Germline V lookup: CDR1 ENHRY, CDR2 SYGVKD. V dropped 6 bases and J dropped 1 base, with 14 bases sitting between them.

This clone was detected once. This chain connects TRBV18 to TRBJ2-2; D unclear. The CDR3 runs to 15 residues. Germline CDR1 reads KGHSH; CDR2 reads LQKENI. Trimming took off 3 bases at V and 0 bases at J, with 8 bases between the two ends. The CDR3 bases are TGTGCCAGCTCACCCTCGCCCGCGAACACCGGGGAGCTGTTTTTT. It yields the protein CASSPSPANTGELFF.

This clone came up a few times. J is TRBJ2-7 and V is TRBV2; TRBD1 matches at 8 bases. J lost 2 bases, V lost 5 bases, and 5 bases had no gene match. The CDR3 has 14 residues. The germline V gene encodes CDR1 SNHLY and CDR2 FYNNEI. DNA for the CDR3: TGTGCCAGCAGTCTCCAGGGGGCGACCTACGAGCAGTACTTC. Translation: CASSLQGATYEQYF.

This sequence joins TRBV10-1 and TRBJ2-7; 10 nucleotides agree with TRBD1. CDR1 is WNHNN and CDR2 is SYGVQD in the germline V gene (reference sequence). This CDR3 has 16 residues. The ends lost 0 bases at V and 3 bases at J; junction bases unmatched: 5. CDR3 nucleotides: TGCGCCAGCAGTGAGTCGCGACAGGGGGCCGACTACGAGCAGTACTTC. This translates into CASSESRQGADYEQYF.

This rearrangement joins TRBV19 to TRBJ2-7; D gene ambiguous. The CDR3 has 15 residues. CDR1 and CDR2 from the germline V gene are LNHDA and SQIVND (reference sequence). Trimming left V 3 bases short and J 3 bases short, with 15 bases between. The DNA of the CDR3 is TGTGCCAGTAGTATCGGCGCGGCAGCGATCTACGAGCAGTACTTC. The encoded protein is CASSIGAAAIYEQYF.

This rearrangement joins TRBV6-6 to TRBJ1-4; tentatively, D is TRBD1 (5 bases). The V gene lost 5 bases and the J gene lost 6 bases, with 16 bases spanning the gap. The CDR3 extends over 15 amino acids. Germline values: CDR1 MNHNY, CDR2 SVGAGI (reference sequence). CDR3 loop: CASSGLGRADEKLFF. CDR3 bases: TGTGCCAGCAGTGGGTTGGGCAGGGCTGATGAAAAACTGTTTTTT.

V and J are TRBV28 and TRBJ1-5, with D possibly TRBD1 on 5 matching bases. V was shortened by 5 bases and J by 7 bases, with 24 bases between the two germline ends. The CDR3 covers 17 residues. The germline gives CDR1 MDHEN, CDR2 SYDVKM. As DNA, the CDR3 is TGTGCCAGCAGTAAACCCGGGAAAGGAGGGGCACGGCAGCCCCAGCATTTT. Translation: CASSKPGKGGARQPQHF.

The rearrangement joins TRBV7-2 to TRBJ2-1; 8 bases line up with TRBD2. The V and J ends lost 2 bases and 9 bases, in that order; junction bases with no gene match: 9. There are 15 residues in the CDR3. The V gene's germline CDR1 is SGHTA and CDR2 FQGNSA. The chain's CDR3 is CASSLSGLAEVEQFF. The CDR3 coding sequence is TGTGCCAGCAGCTTATCTGGACTAGCAGAGGTTGAGCAGTTCTTC.

This clone appeared once. This chain connects TRBV5-1 to TRBJ1-1, with TRBD1 identical over 8 bases. There are 16 residues in the CDR3. Per germline, CDR1 SGHRS and CDR2 YFSETQ. V shed 3 bases, J shed 2 bases, and the junction held 9 bases outside the gene matches. The CDR3 loop is CASSSLSRGLNTEAFF. The CDR3 DNA sequence: TGCGCCAGCAGCTCACTCTCCAGGGGGCTAAACACTGAAGCTTTCTTT.

The V call is TRBV5-8, the J call TRBJ1-5; D call uncertain. The CDR3 is 11 residues long. The germline CDR1 and CDR2 sequences are SGHTS and YDEGEE. Trimming pared 2 bases from V and 5 bases from J, leaving 2 bases between. The CDR3 is CASSFDQPQHF. CDR3 in DNA: TGTGCCAGCAGCTTCGATCAGCCCCAGCATTTT.

This clone was found once. The CDR3 region is CAISDWGADTQYF. The CDR3 nucleotides read TGTGCCATCAGTGACTGGGGCGCAGATACGCAGTATTTT. The chain recombines TRBV10-3 with TRBJ2-3, with D perhaps matching TRBD1 (5 bases). The CDR3 has 13 residues. Germline V gives CDR1 ENHRY, CDR2 SYGVKD. V was clipped by 3 bases and J by 4 bases, with 8 bases between them.

The chain carries TRBV5-4 and TRBJ1-6; tentatively, D is TRBD1 (5 bases). CDR1 is SGHNT, CDR2 YYREEE, per germline (reference sequence). The CDR3 spans 14 residues. V dropped 3 bases and J dropped 4 bases, with 8 bases sitting between them. The DNA of the CDR3 is TGTGCCAGCAGCTCCCAGGGTTATAATTCACCCCTCCACTTT. This codes for CASSSQGYNSPLHF.

This chain uses TRBV27 with TRBJ2-2; 8 bases are shared with TRBD1. Germline V gene data show CDR1 as MNHEY and CDR2 as SMNVEV (reference sequence). This CDR3 has 14 amino acids. Trimming at V came to 5 bases and at J to 7 bases, leaving 6 bases not matched to a gene. The CDR3 sequence is CASSPGQGDGELFF. The CDR3 bases are TGTGCCAGCAGTCCCGGACAGGGCGACGGGGAGCTGTTTTTT.

V usage is TRBV5-1 and J usage is TRBJ1-5; 9 bases match TRBD1. V was pared by 3 bases and J by 4 bases, with 5 bases of the junction left unmatched. Looked up from germline, CDR1 is SGHRS and CDR2 is YFSETQ. The CDR3 sequence is 15 residues long. Here the CDR3 reads CASSSGTGHNQPQHF. The CDR3, as DNA: TGCGCCAGCAGCTCGGGGACAGGGCATAATCAGCCCCAGCATTTT.

This clone was counted a single time. This chain joins TRBV2 and TRBJ1-1, with unresolved D. Per the germline V gene, CDR1 is SNHLY and CDR2 is FYNNEI. V was pared by 6 bases and J by 0 bases, with 8 bases between. This CDR3 has 13 residues. CDR3: CASSGTLNTEAFF. DNA for the CDR3: TGTGCCAGCAGCGGCACACTGAACACTGAAGCTTTCTTT.

The chain recombines TRBV7-9 with TRBJ2-7; possibly TRBD2 for D (6 bases). The CDR3 runs to 12 residues. V lost 4 bases to trimming and J lost 6 bases, with 10 bases between them. Per germline, CDR1 SEHNR and CDR2 FQNEAQ (reference sequence). CDR3 protein: CASSWRDGEQYF. CDR3 DNA sequence: TGTGCCAGCAGCTGGAGGGACGGCGAGCAGTACTTC. The complete variable domain, with remaining parts taken from reference TRBV7-9 and TRBJ2-7, reads DTGVSQNPRHKITKRGQNVTFRCDPISEHNRLYWYRQTLGQGPEFLTYFQNEAQLEKSRLLSDRFSAERPKGSFSTLEIQRTEQGDSAMYLCASSWRDGEQYFGPGTRLTVT.